This T cell receptor beta chain was sequenced for a study of blood T cell repertoires in COVID-19. On the study more broadly: Researchers got acute and convalescent COVID-19 samples from the United States, Italy and Spain.

CDR3 length: 13 residues. The V end was cut by 10 bases, the J end by 0 bases, with 12 bases between. Germline-derived CDR1 and CDR2 are MDHEN and SYDVKM. Source study methods: Researchers report that nucleated cell counts were estimated from reference gene primer amplification. TCRdb's copy holds only in-frame clones and misses some; the assay was immunoSEQ multiplex PCR. That table is the source of V, J and clone size, and D and trimming were worked out from the DNA. The table lists 150,000 to 200,000 clones, around 67% of them singletons. Sequencing used peripheral blood. V is TRBV28 and J is TRBJ1-2; D gene ambiguous. This clonotype was obtained from an elderly woman with acute or convalescent COVID-19. The CDR3 loop reads CATTGPTNYGYTF. The CDR3 coding sequence is TGTGCCACAACGGGTCCTACTAACTATGGCTACACCTTC.